A single T cell receptor beta chain is shown here with its context. Its cognate antigen is unknown. These data originate in a study of cytomegalovirus exposure and HLA in healthy donors. CDR3 length: 17 residues. Germline CDR1 is SGHAT and CDR2 is FQNNGV. Trimming at V came to 1 base and at J to 3 bases, leaving 7 bases not matched to a gene. Study-level points and caveats: Associated with cytomegalovirus, according to the listing, were around 170 TCR beta chains. In all likelihood, a cluster of highly shared sequence variants was a sequencing artifact. Previously analyzed data showed that most TCR beta V segments were productive at a frequency of about 87% or about 30%.

PCR employed 60 Vbeta and 13 Jbeta primers. The data were produced by immunoSEQ multiplex PCR, yet TCRdb's version contains in-frame clones alone and is incomplete. The sample table includes roughly 53,000 clones. The sequencing sample was made of PBMCs. The J gene is TRBJ2-7, the V gene TRBV11-2; 12 positions match TRBD1. The clonotype was recovered from a female donor in good health and CMV-seronegative. CDR3 region: CASSLGGQGANIYEQYF. In DNA, the CDR3 is TGTGCCAGCAGCTTAGGGGGACAGGGGGCAAATATCTACGAGCAGTACTTC.